These 30 T cell receptor beta chains were sequenced from one sample in a study of shared clonotypes between healthy human individuals. Produced via immunoSEQ multiplex PCR; TCRdb's table is partial and in-frame only. The sample lists 650,000 to 800,000 clones; approximately 90% were seen once. Naive CD8 populations comprised CD45RO-negative cells positively selected for CCR7, excluding terminally differentiated effector memory CD45RA+ cells. Sample: naive CD8+ T cells sorted from blood. All receptors come from a man aged 25-45 years in good health.

The chain combines TRBV27 with TRBJ2-1; D unresolved. Trimming took off 0 bases at V and 8 bases at J, with 8 bases between the two ends. Germline CDR1 and CDR2: MNHEY and SMNVEV (reference sequence). The CDR3 is 13 residues long. Written as DNA, the CDR3 is TGTGCCAGCAGTTTATCACGCCGGGATGAGCAGTTCTTC. Translation: CASSLSRRDEQFF.

The rearrangement joins TRBV5-4 to TRBJ2-5; D uncertain. Deletions cut 5 bases from V and 5 bases from J, with 10 bases between. Germline assignment: CDR1 SGHNT and CDR2 YYREEE (reference sequence). The CDR3 loop spans 12 amino acids. The CDR3 region has the DNA TGTGCCAGCAGTGGGCTCTCGGAGACCCAGTACTTC. Translation: CASSGLSETQYF.

The chain has TRBV2 and TRBJ1-1; the D gene is possibly TRBD1 (5 bases). V was trimmed by 4 bases and J by 0 bases, leaving 12 bases between them. CDR3 size: 15 residues. CDR1 and CDR2 (germline): SNHLY, FYNNEI. CDR3 sequence reads: CASSGSTDMNTEAFF. CDR3 bases: TGTGCCAGCAGTGGGTCGACAGACATGAACACTGAAGCTTTCTTT.

The genes are TRBV28 and TRBJ2-4, with D possibly called TRBD1 or TRBD2 (5 bases each). The CDR3 sequence is 16 residues long. Trimming pared 5 bases from V and 2 bases from J, leaving 16 bases between. Germline CDR1 reads MDHEN; CDR2 reads SYDVKM. Here the CDR3 DNA reads TGTGCCAGCAGTGTGAGAGGGGAAGGGCCCAAAAACATTCAGTACTTC. Its translation: CASSVRGEGPKNIQYF. Looking up the rest from reference TRBV28 and TRBJ2-4 gives the full variable domain: DVKVTQSSRYLVKRTGEKVFLECVQDMDHENMFWYRQDPGLGLRLIYFSYDVKMKEKGDIPEGYSVSREKKERFSLILESASTNQTSMYLCASSVRGEGPKNIQYFGAGTRLSVL.

The chain couples TRBV4-1 to TRBJ2-1; maybe TRBD2 (6 bases). CDR3 size: 16 residues. Germline CDR1 reads MGHRA; CDR2 reads YSYEKL. The V end lost 0 bases, the J end lost 0 bases, and 9 bases lay between the germline ends. CDR3 DNA sequence: TGCGCCAGCAGCCAAGAACGGGGGAGCTCCTACAATGAGCAGTTCTTC. Encoded protein: CASSQERGSSYNEQFF.

The chain carries TRBV11-1 and TRBJ1-2; a possible D gene is TRBD1 (6 bases). V gave up 5 bases and J gave up 3 bases, with 16 bases separating them. The CDR3 runs to 15 residues. The germline gives CDR1 SGHAT, CDR2 FQDESV (reference sequence). CDR3 region: CASSPQDTGYYGYTF. CDR3 nucleotides: TGTGCCAGCAGCCCGCAAGACACAGGGTACTATGGCTACACCTTC.

This chain connects TRBV19 to TRBJ1-1; D gene uncertain. Trimming shortened V by 0 bases and J by 3 bases, and 11 bases separated the two germline ends. This CDR3 is 15 amino acids long. Germline loops: CDR1 LNHDA, CDR2 SQIVND (reference sequence). The CDR3 is CASSIDLRRDTEAFF. DNA for the CDR3: TGTGCCAGTAGTATAGATCTCAGGAGGGACACTGAAGCTTTCTTT.

The chain employs TRBV6-1 and TRBJ1-5; weak D call: TRBD1 (6 bases). V was shortened by 7 bases and J by 0 bases, with 13 bases between the two germline ends. Germline V CDR1 and CDR2: MNHNS, SASEGT. There are 15 residues in the CDR3. CDR3 nucleotide sequence: TGTGCCAGCATCCCGACAGGTACTAGCAATCAGCCCCAGCATTTT. It encodes CASIPTGTSNQPQHF.

This sequence joins TRBV28 and TRBJ2-3; 13 nucleotides agree with TRBD2. The J segment lost 5 bases and the V segment lost 8 bases, leaving 10 bases of the junction unmatched. The CDR3 is 16 residues long. Germline V gene sequence: CDR1 MDHEN, CDR2 SYDVKM. CDR3 in amino acids: CASGAGTSGILDTQYF. The CDR3 region has the DNA TGTGCCAGCGGTGCCGGGACTAGCGGGATTTTAGATACGCAGTATTTT.

The chain is built from TRBV10-3 and TRBJ1-3; 8 bases are a match to TRBD1. This CDR3 spans 20 amino acids. V dropped 0 bases and J dropped 8; count of bases not matched to a gene: 21. Germline values: CDR1 ENHRY, CDR2 SYGVKD. The CDR3, as DNA: TGTGCCATCAGTGAGTCGGAGGACAGGGAGACATACCGTCGGACGCACACCATATATTTT. Protein sequence: CAISESEDRETYRRTHTIYF.

The V gene is TRBV28, the J gene TRBJ2-1; D unresolved. Germline V lookup: CDR1 MDHEN, CDR2 SYDVKM. With 10 bases removed from V and 0 bases from J, the gap between germline ends came to 19 bases. The CDR3 contains 16 residues. The CDR3: CATCHGTAGSYNEQFF. In DNA form, the CDR3 reads TGTGCCACATGCCATGGTACGGCAGGCTCCTACAATGAGCAGTTCTTC.

J is TRBJ2-7 and V is TRBV7-8; D gene ambiguous. V shed 1 base and J shed 3 bases, with 10 bases lying between them. CDR1 and CDR2 from the germline V gene are SGHVS and FQNEAQ. CDR3 length equals 14 residues. CDR3 amino acids: CASSLEAPVYEQYF. Here the CDR3 DNA reads TGTGCCAGCAGCTTAGAGGCCCCCGTCTACGAGCAGTACTTC.

The chain links TRBV15 to TRBJ2-1; 9 bases fit TRBD2. In germline, CDR1 is LNHNV, CDR2 YYDKDF (reference sequence). The CDR3 length is 16 residues. Unmatched junction bases numbered 10, after V lost 4 bases and J lost 6 bases. CDR3: CATSNWGETSGNEQFF. The CDR3 DNA follows: TGTGCCACCAGCAATTGGGGAGAGACTAGCGGCAATGAGCAGTTCTTC.

The gene calls are TRBV7-9 and TRBJ2-2, with TRBD2 identical over 9 bases. Germline assignment: CDR1 SEHNR and CDR2 FQNEAQ (reference sequence). V dropped 8 bases and J dropped 8; count of bases not matched to a gene: 12. The length of the CDR3 is 15 residues. CDR3 DNA sequence: TGTGCCAGCCACTGGAATAGCGGGAGAAGTGGGGAGCTGTTTTTT. Translated: CASHWNSGRSGELFF.

This rearrangement joins TRBV6-5 to TRBJ2-3; D not certain. Per germline, CDR1 MNHEY and CDR2 SVGAGI. The CDR3 consists of 13 residues. With 3 bases removed from V and 6 bases from J, the gap between germline ends came to 10 bases. CDR3 loop: CASSYGSGDTQYF. CDR3 DNA: TGTGCCAGCAGTTATGGTTCCGGGGATACGCAGTATTTT.

V usage is TRBV5-5 and J usage is TRBJ2-2; D is perhaps TRBD2 (8 bases). Germline assignment: CDR1 SGHKS and CDR2 YYEKEE (reference sequence). The germline V and J ends were trimmed by 3 bases and 3 bases, with 15 bases remaining between them. The CDR3 is made up of 16 amino acids. CDR3 nucleotide sequence: TGTGCCAGCAGCTCGGGAGGGACAGCCTACACCGGGGAGCTGTTTTTT. Its translation is CASSSGGTAYTGELFF.

This chain's CDR3 is CSVETGVPDYGYTF. The CDR3 DNA sequence: TGCAGCGTTGAGACAGGGGTTCCGGACTATGGCTACACCTTC. This rearrangement joins TRBV29-1 to TRBJ1-2, with 8 bases matching TRBD1. Trimming cost V 3 bases and J 3 bases; bases outside gene matches: 6. The CDR3 runs to 14 residues. CDR1 is SQVTM, CDR2 ANQGSEA, per germline.

The chain uses TRBV27 and TRBJ1-5; D uncertain. Trimming removed 3 bases from V and 7 bases from J, with 19 bases in between. Germline V gene data show CDR1 as MNHEY and CDR2 as SMNVEV (reference sequence). CDR3 length: 16 amino acids. The CDR3 bases are TGTGCCAGCAGTTTTAATGGGCAGGACCTGAGGCAGCCCCAGCATTTT. Encoded protein: CASSFNGQDLRQPQHF.

A single count supports this clone. Other DNA sequences of this sample code for an identical CDR3. The chain uses TRBV27 and TRBJ2-7, with D unresolved. V gave up 3 bases and J gave up 4 bases, with 10 bases separating them. Germline V gene data show CDR1 as MNHEY and CDR2 as SMNVEV (reference sequence). This CDR3 spans 13 amino acids. CDR3 region: CASSFGADYEQYF. The DNA for the CDR3 is TGTGCCAGCAGTTTCGGAGCCGATTACGAGCAGTACTTC.

The V and J genes are TRBV27 and TRBJ2-7; TRBD1 agrees at 9 bases. Germline V gene sequence: CDR1 MNHEY, CDR2 SMNVEV (reference sequence). Trimming removed 4 bases from V and 4 bases from J; junction bases left unmatched: 5. This CDR3 has 14 amino acids. The CDR3 spells CASSYRGQNYEQYF. The DNA for the CDR3 is TGTGCCAGCAGTTACAGGGGGCAAAATTACGAGCAGTACTTC.

This chain joins TRBV5-6 and TRBJ1-2; D is ambiguous. This CDR3 contains 13 residues. CDR1 is SGHDT and CDR2 is YYEEEE in the germline V gene. The ends were cut back, 5 bases at V and 0 bases at J, with 8 bases in the middle. Here the CDR3 reads CASRLDTNYGYTF. CDR3 bases: TGTGCCAGCAGGTTAGATACTAACTATGGCTACACCTTC. The full variable domain, rest sourced from reference TRBV5-6 and TRBJ1-2, is DAGVTQSPTHLIKTRGQQVTLRCSPKSGHDTVSWYQQALGQGPQFIFQYYEEEERQRGNFPDRFSGHQFPNYSSELNVNALLLGDSALYLCASRLDTNYGYTFGSGTRLTVV.

The rearrangement links TRBV5-4 to TRBJ2-5; D is uncertain. From germline, CDR1 is SGHNT and CDR2 YYREEE (reference sequence). The germline V and J ends were trimmed by 0 bases and 4 bases, with 10 bases remaining between them. The CDR3 length is 14 residues. The CDR3 DNA follows: TGTGCCAGCAGCTTGGGAGGAGCAGCAGAGACCCAGTACTTC. Protein product: CASSLGGAAETQYF.

The chain recombines TRBV9 with TRBJ2-5; D possibly corresponds to TRBD1 (6 bases). The ends were cut back, 3 bases at V and 1 base at J, with 10 bases in the middle. The CDR3 covers 14 residues. In germline, CDR1 is SGDLS, CDR2 YYNGEE. The CDR3 DNA follows: TGTGCCAGCAGCGACACAGGGATCCAAGAGACCCAGTACTTC. Its translation: CASSDTGIQETQYF.

The chain employs TRBV7-9 and TRBJ2-3, with D perhaps TRBD1 (6 bases). The germline V gene has CDR1 SEHNR and CDR2 FQNEAQ (reference sequence). This CDR3 region has 14 residues. V lost 4 bases to trimming and J lost 2 bases, with 10 bases between them. Written as DNA, the CDR3 is TGTGCCAGCAGCTCCGACAGGTACACAGATACGCAGTATTTT. Its protein is CASSSDRYTDTQYF.

This clone was seen only once. The V gene is TRBV29-1, the J gene TRBJ2-7; 10 bases align to TRBD1. In germline, CDR1 is SQVTM, CDR2 ANQGSEA. This CDR3 contains 15 residues. Trimming removed 1 base from V and 4 bases from J; junction bases left unmatched: 7. The CDR3 sequence: CSVEVGTGAFYEQYF. The CDR3 DNA follows: TGCAGCGTTGAAGTGGGGACAGGGGCTTTTTACGAGCAGTACTTC.

J is TRBJ1-2 and V is TRBV7-6; 7 bases fit TRBD1. This CDR3 region has 14 residues. Germline CDR1 reads SGHVS; CDR2 reads FNYEAQ. J gave up 4 bases and V 8 bases, and 10 bases lay outside the gene matches. The CDR3 loop is CASGPGGTAYGYTF. For the CDR3, the DNA is TGTGCCAGCGGACCCGGTGGGACAGCCTATGGCTACACCTTC.

CDR3 loop: CASSPVPGQGEVSNQPQHF. In DNA form, the CDR3 reads TGTGCCAGCAGCCCGGTTCCGGGACAGGGGGAAGTAAGCAATCAGCCCCAGCATTTT. This chain uses TRBV5-6 with TRBJ1-5; TRBD1 aligns across 11 bases. Germline values: CDR1 SGHDT, CDR2 YYEEEE. The CDR3 covers 19 residues. The V and J ends lost 4 bases and 1 base, in that order; junction bases with no gene match: 13.

This clone appeared once. The chain has TRBV5-1 and TRBJ2-5, with D unclear. This CDR3 has 14 residues. Per the germline V gene, CDR1 is SGHRS and CDR2 is YFSETQ. Trimming took 0 bases from V and 3 from J, leaving 9 bases between them. The CDR3 region is CASSLVPRKETQYF. The CDR3 DNA reads TGCGCCAGCAGCTTGGTGCCGAGAAAAGAGACCCAGTACTTC.

The chain recombines TRBV7-9 with TRBJ2-1, with TRBD2 matching over 11 bases. This CDR3 is 15 amino acids long. The V gene's germline CDR1 is SEHNR and CDR2 FQNEAQ (reference sequence). Trimming removed 5 bases from V and 9 bases from J; junction bases left unmatched: 9. CDR3 nucleotides: TGTGCCAGCAGCATCACTAGCGGGAGTATATTTGAGCAGTTCTTC. Amino acids: CASSITSGSIFEQFF.

Turning to this clone: Other DNA sequences of this sample code for an identical CDR3. This sequence joins TRBV6-5 and TRBJ2-1; TRBD2 is a possible D gene (6 bases). The CDR3 consists of 16 residues. In germline, CDR1 is MNHEY, CDR2 SVGAGI. Trimming removed 0 bases from V and 0 bases from J, with 9 bases in between. DNA for the CDR3: TGTGCCAGCAGTTACTCGGGACTCAGCTCCTACAATGAGCAGTTCTTC. Amino acid sequence: CASSYSGLSSYNEQFF.